One and the same sample provided the 20 T cell receptor beta chains below, sequenced in a study of blood T cell repertoires in COVID-19 (TCRdb year 2020). Libraries were made using the immunoSEQ multiplex PCR assay. TCRdb obtained this table from immuneACCESS and retained in-frame rearrangements with V and J assigned. These tables miss some clones; where compared with another copy, unresolved V genes account for less than half of the shortfall, and the remainder is unexplained. The sample profile shows over 250,000 clones; approximately 85% of them were found once. 11% of the sample rests with the top ten. The sequencing input was peripheral blood. The source of these receptors is an older woman with acute or convalescent COVID-19.

On this clone itself: At one boundary the junction diverges from the germline segment, which might be a read error. The chain links TRBV6-2 or TRBV6-3 to TRBJ1-5; 8 bases line up with TRBD1. CDR3 length equals 14 residues. Germline V gene sequence: CDR1 MNHEY, CDR2 SVGEGT. CDR3 DNA: TGTGCCAGCAGTTATAAAAATTTGGGACAGGCCGAGTATTTT. As protein: CASSYKNLGQAEYF.

This clone was counted once. This sequence joins TRBV19 and TRBJ1-5; TRBD1 agrees at 7 bases. This CDR3 spans 15 amino acids. The germline gives CDR1 LNHDA, CDR2 SQIVND (reference sequence). Unmatched junction bases numbered 7, after V lost 4 bases and J lost 4 bases. The DNA for the CDR3 is TGTGCCAGTAGTAGACAGGGCCTCCAAAATCAGCCCCAGCATTTT. Protein: CASSRQGLQNQPQHF.

This clone was detected once. The chain is built from TRBV18 and TRBJ1-1, with D perhaps matching TRBD1 (5 bases). With 0 bases removed from V and 7 bases from J, the gap between germline ends came to 12 bases. The germline CDR1 and CDR2 sequences are KGHSH and LQKENI. The CDR3 extends over 14 amino acids. Written as DNA, the CDR3 is TGTGCCAGCTCACCACCGGGGCGCCCGTTTGAAGCTTTCTTT. It specifies CASSPPGRPFEAFF.

This chain uses TRBV28 with TRBJ1-1; maybe TRBD1 (5 bases). The germline V and J ends were trimmed by 6 bases and 10 bases, with 18 bases remaining between them. Germline values: CDR1 MDHEN, CDR2 SYDVKM. The CDR3 runs to 13 residues. The CDR3 nucleotides are TGTGCCAGCAGCCCCAATCTTCGGGGGGGAGCTTTCTTT. Protein: CASSPNLRGGAFF.

J is TRBJ1-2 and V is TRBV7-9; no definite D call. Germline assignment: CDR1 SEHNR and CDR2 FQNEAQ (reference sequence). V was trimmed by 2 bases and J by 5 bases, leaving 9 bases between them. The CDR3 totals 13 residues. This CDR3 reads CASSLNGWYGYTF. In DNA form, the CDR3 reads TGTGCCAGCAGCTTAAATGGCTGGTATGGCTACACCTTC.

The chain carries TRBV4-2 and TRBJ1-2, with 7 positions matching TRBD1. V lost 2 bases and J lost 6; bases outside the gene matches: 3. The germline V gene has CDR1 LGHNA and CDR2 YNFKEQ. CDR3 length: 13 amino acids. CDR3 bases: TGTGCCAGCAGCCAAAGGACAGGAGATGGCTACACCTTC. Protein: CASSQRTGDGYTF.

The sample holds a few counts of this clone. This sequence joins TRBV4-1 and TRBJ1-6, with TRBD1 identical over 9 bases. Trimming cost V 2 bases and J 11 bases; bases outside gene matches: 13. The CDR3 covers 17 residues. The V gene's germline CDR1 is MGHRA and CDR2 YSYEKL. The CDR3 loop is CASSQLTPGQGFAPLHF. DNA for the CDR3: TGCGCCAGCAGCCAACTTACCCCGGGACAGGGATTCGCACCCCTCCACTTT.

The chain carries TRBV6-5 and TRBJ1-2; 7 positions match TRBD1. The germline V gene encodes CDR1 MNHEY and CDR2 SVGAGI. Trimming removed 8 bases from V and 8 bases from J; junction bases left unmatched: 5. The CDR3 contains 11 residues. CDR3: CASVGQEGYTF. The CDR3 coding sequence is TGTGCCAGCGTCGGACAGGAGGGCTACACCTTC.

The chain joins TRBV27 to TRBJ1-1; D remains ambiguous. Germline V gives CDR1 MNHEY, CDR2 SMNVEV (reference sequence). The germline V and J ends were trimmed by 9 bases and 4 bases, with 18 bases remaining between them. The CDR3 extends over 14 amino acids. This chain's CDR3 is CASRTRFDSTEAFF. Written as DNA, the CDR3 is TGTGCCAGTAGAACCCGGTTCGATTCCACTGAAGCTTTCTTT.

The chain uses TRBV3-1 (or the pseudogene TRBV3-2) and TRBJ2-3; 11 bases align to TRBD2. Germline lookup yields CDR1 LGHDT and CDR2 YNNKEL (reference sequence). V lost 4 bases to trimming and J lost 5 bases; unmatched junction nucleotides: 5. The CDR3 is 15 amino acids. This chain's CDR3 is CASSPLAGGRDTQYF. DNA for the CDR3: TGTGCCAGCAGCCCGCTAGCGGGGGGAAGAGATACGCAGTATTTT.

The J gene is TRBJ1-6, the V gene TRBV23-1; D gene unclear. TRBV23-1 counts as an open reading frame of uncertain function. The CDR3 is made up of 18 amino acids. The V gene lost 2 bases and the J gene lost 0 bases, with 14 bases spanning the gap. CDR3 nucleotides: TGCGCCAGCAGTCAACTTGCGGCGCATGTCTCCTATAATTCACCCCTCCACTTT. Translating gives CASSQLAAHVSYNSPLHF.

The chain is built from TRBV6-6 and TRBJ1-1; no definite D call. The V end was cut by 7 bases, the J end by 3 bases, with 21 bases between. This CDR3 spans 16 amino acids. Germline V gene data show CDR1 as MNHNY and CDR2 as SVGAGI (reference sequence). The CDR3 DNA sequence: TGTGCCAGCACTTGGGCATCCCGAAGCATGGACACTGAAGCTTTCTTT. Protein: CASTWASRSMDTEAFF.

The chain has TRBV5-5 and TRBJ1-5; 9 nucleotides align to TRBD1. Germline CDR1 is SGHKS and CDR2 is YYEKEE (reference sequence). J lost 2 bases, V lost 0 bases, and 6 bases had no gene match. The CDR3 is 17 residues long. The CDR3 bases are TGTGCCAGCAGCTTGGGGGACAGGGCCTCAGGCAATCAGCCCCAGCATTTT. Protein: CASSLGDRASGNQPQHF.

This chain links TRBV3-1 (or the pseudogene TRBV3-2) with TRBJ2-3; a weak D match, TRBD2 (7 bases). This CDR3 contains 14 residues. V was clipped by 4 bases and J by 6 bases, with 14 bases between them. The germline gives CDR1 LGHDT, CDR2 YNNKEL (reference sequence). Written as DNA, the CDR3 is TGTGCCAGCAGCCGCGGGGGCGACCGTGATACGCAGTATTTT. Encoded protein: CASSRGGDRDTQYF.

A single count supports this clone. V usage is TRBV5-1 and J usage is TRBJ1-6; 8 bases line up with TRBD1. Germline CDR1 and CDR2: SGHRS and YFSETQ. The CDR3 is 17 residues long. Unmatched junction bases numbered 9, after V lost 0 bases and J lost 7 bases. This CDR3 reads CASSLGLDRGKNSPLHF. The CDR3 DNA sequence: TGCGCCAGCAGCTTGGGGCTTGACAGGGGTAAAAATTCACCCCTCCACTTT.

V is TRBV9 and J is TRBJ1-3; the match to TRBD1 covers 8 bases. The trim removed 5 bases at V and 4 bases at J, leaving 2 bases unmatched. CDR1 and CDR2 from the germline V gene are SGDLS and YYNGEE. This CDR3 comprises 13 residues. This CDR3 is CASSQGAGNTIYF. DNA of the CDR3: TGTGCCAGCAGTCAGGGGGCGGGAAACACCATATATTTT.

V gene TRBV19 combines with J gene TRBJ1-6; D possibly corresponds to TRBD1 (6 bases). V dropped 1 base and J dropped 9 bases, with 16 bases sitting between them. The CDR3 is made up of 16 amino acids. CDR1 and CDR2 from the germline V gene are LNHDA and SQIVND (reference sequence). CDR3: CASSIGTDFVTSPLHF. CDR3 bases: TGTGCCAGTAGTATAGGGACAGATTTTGTAACTTCACCCCTCCACTTT.

The genes are TRBV6-6 and TRBJ2-7; D unresolved. The germline V gene has CDR1 MNHNY and CDR2 SVGAGI (reference sequence). V was cut by 10 bases and J by 2 bases, with 18 bases left in between. The CDR3 extends over 14 amino acids. As DNA, the CDR3 is TGTGCCACCACCGCTACCGGTACTACCTACGAGCAGTACTTC. It specifies CATTATGTTYEQYF.

This chain connects TRBV25-1 to TRBJ2-1; 9 nucleotides match TRBD1. CDR3 length: 14 residues. V shed 8 bases and J 5 bases; nucleotides not matched to a gene: 7. The V gene's germline CDR1 is MGHDK and CDR2 SYGVNS. CDR3 region: CASPGTGKHNEQFF. The DNA of the CDR3 is TGTGCCAGCCCTGGGACAGGGAAACACAATGAGCAGTTCTTC.

The J gene is TRBJ2-5, the V gene TRBV5-1; D gene unclear. Trimming removed 0 bases from V and 1 base from J, with 7 bases in between. The CDR3 has 14 residues. CDR1 and CDR2 (germline): SGHRS, YFSETQ. CDR3 DNA: TGCGCCAGCAGCTTGGAAACGGTCCAAGAGACCCAGTACTTC. Protein product: CASSLETVQETQYF.